This T cell receptor beta chain was captured by sequencing in a study of control samples from healthy donors and cancer patients. Measured with immunoSEQ multiplex PCR; TCRdb has only the in-frame clones, and not every one. The sample has roughly 120,000 clones; 93% are singletons. This CDR3 has 14 amino acids. Germline-derived CDR1 and CDR2 are SEHNR and FQNEAQ (reference sequence). The trim removed 3 bases at V and 4 bases at J, leaving 3 bases unmatched. Material for sequencing was blood. This sequence originates from a man aged 30-40 years in good health. This chain connects TRBV7-9 to TRBJ2-7; 10 bases are a match to TRBD2. CDR3 DNA sequence: TGTGCCAGCAGCTTGCTAGCGGGGGATTACGAGCAGTACTTC. This gives the protein CASSLLAGDYEQYF. Together with reference TRBV7-9 and TRBJ2-7, the CDR3 gives the full variable domain: DTGVSQNPRHKITKRGQNVTFRCDPISEHNRLYWYRQTLGQGPEFLTYFQNEAQLEKSRLLSDRFSAERPKGSFSTLEIQRTEQGDSAMYLCASSLLAGDYEQYFGPGTRLTVT.